The entry that follows covers one T cell receptor (beta chain) sequence. This sample was included in a study of control samples from healthy donors and cancer patients. This table comes from immunoSEQ multiplex PCR, and its TCRdb copy is limited to in-frame clones, with some not included. Of approximately 150,000 clones listed, about 90% are singletons. V dropped 3 bases and J dropped 5 bases, with 22 bases sitting between them. The CDR3 sequence is 17 residues long. Germline lookup yields CDR1 LNHDA and CDR2 SQIVND (reference sequence). The origin of this receptor is a man between 18 and 35 years old in good health. The gene calls are TRBV19 and TRBJ2-5; no firm D call. Sample: blood. CDR3 amino acids: CASSITPRADPLETQYF. CDR3 nucleotide sequence: TGTGCCAGTAGTATTACGCCCCGGGCGGACCCTCTGGAGACCCAGTACTTC.